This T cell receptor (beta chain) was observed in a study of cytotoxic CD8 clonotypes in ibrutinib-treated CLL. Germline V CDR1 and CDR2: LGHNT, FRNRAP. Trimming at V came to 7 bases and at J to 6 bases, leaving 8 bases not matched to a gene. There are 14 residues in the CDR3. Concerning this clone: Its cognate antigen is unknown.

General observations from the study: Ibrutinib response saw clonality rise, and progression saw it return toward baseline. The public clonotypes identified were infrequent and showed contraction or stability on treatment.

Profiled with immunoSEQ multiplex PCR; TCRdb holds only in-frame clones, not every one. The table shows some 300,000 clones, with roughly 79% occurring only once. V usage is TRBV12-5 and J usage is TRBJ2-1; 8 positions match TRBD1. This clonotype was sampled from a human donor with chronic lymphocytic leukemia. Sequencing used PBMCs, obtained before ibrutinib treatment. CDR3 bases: TGTGCTAGTGTCTCAGGGGGCCGGGTCAATGAGCAGTTCTTC. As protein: CASVSGGRVNEQFF.